What follows is one T cell receptor beta chain and its context. The antigen is unknown. Quantitative 5'-RACE with molecular barcodes was used to make the TCR beta libraries. Using its own MiXCR run on the 5' RACE reads, TCRdb lists one record per CDR3 protein. The sample includes around 320,000 distinct CDR3 sequences, around 20% of them seen just once. The sample belongs to a study of CD8 T cells in ankylosing spondylitis. Whole-study findings and limits: Clones that were linked to disease were CD8+ and were relatively rare in peripheral blood. Blood from ankylosing spondylitis patients appeared to carry a characteristic roughly eight-variant TCR beta motif.

Trimming removed 1 base at V and 7 bases at J, with 14 bases between. This CDR3 region has 15 residues. The germline CDR1 and CDR2 sequences are LGHNA and YNFKEQ. The specimen was blood, either unsorted or a sorted T cell fraction (not recorded which). The receptor's source is a female donor with ankylosing spondylitis or in good health (not recorded which). The V gene is TRBV4-2, the J gene TRBJ2-1, with no clear D. The CDR3 reads CASSQVSLHWNEQFF. DNA of the CDR3: TGTGCCAGCAGCCAAGTATCCCTCCATTGGAATGAGCAGTTCTTC.